Listed here are 18 T cell receptor beta chains from one sample, sequenced in a study of graft-versus-host responses after intestinal transplantation. TCRdb's copy holds only in-frame clones and misses some; the assay was immunoSEQ multiplex PCR. Of tens of thousands of clones detected, 91% appear once; the ten largest clones hold more than 0.075%. Their recognized antigens are unknown. The input for sequencing was unstimulated CD4+ T cells sorted from spleen or lymph node cells, taken before intestinal transplant. These receptors were taken from a human donor who received an intestinal transplant.

The J gene is TRBJ1-1, the V gene TRBV29-1; tentative D call: TRBD1 (5 bases). The germline gives CDR1 SQVTM, CDR2 ANQGSEA. CDR3 length: 12 amino acids. V was cut by 3 bases and J by 0 bases, with 5 bases left in between. The CDR3 coding sequence is TGCAGCGTTGACAGGGTGAACACTGAAGCTTTCTTT. Its translation is CSVDRVNTEAFF.

This chain links TRBV7-2 with TRBJ2-3; a weak D match, TRBD1 (6 bases). The CDR3 totals 15 residues. V was clipped by 5 bases and J by 2 bases, with 14 bases between them. The germline gives CDR1 SGHTA, CDR2 FQGNSA. CDR3 sequence: CASSLRRGPTDTQYF. In DNA form, the CDR3 reads TGTGCCAGCAGCCTACGCAGGGGCCCCACAGATACGCAGTATTTT. Full variable domain (outside the CDR3, taken from reference TRBV7-2 and TRBJ2-3): GAGVSQSPSNKVTEKGKDVELRCDPISGHTALYWYRQSLGQGLEFLIYFQGNSAPDKSGLPSDRFSAERTGGSVSTLTIQRTQQEDSAVYLCASSLRRGPTDTQYFGPGTRLTVL.

This rearrangement joins TRBV5-5 to TRBJ2-5; the D gene is possibly TRBD1 (5 bases). V lost 6 bases to trimming and J lost 5 bases, with 8 bases between them. Germline lookup yields CDR1 SGHKS and CDR2 YYEKEE (reference sequence). This CDR3 region has 11 residues. The CDR3 region has the DNA TGTGCCAGCAACTACAGGGAGACCCAGTACTTC. Amino acids: CASNYRETQYF.

The chain is built from TRBV5-4 and TRBJ2-7; TRBD1 aligns across 7 bases. This CDR3 region has 15 residues. Germline V gene lookup returns CDR1 SGHNT and CDR2 YYREEE (reference sequence). V dropped 2 bases and J dropped 4; count of bases not matched to a gene: 9. CDR3 coding DNA: TGTGCCAGCAGCTTAACCGGGACAGAGGGGTACGAGCAGTACTTC. Protein sequence: CASSLTGTEGYEQYF.

The J gene is TRBJ2-3, the V gene TRBV5-6; 9 bases are a match to TRBD2. Germline CDR1 and CDR2: SGHDT and YYEEEE. V dropped 0 bases and J dropped 5; count of bases not matched to a gene: 4. The CDR3 loop spans 15 amino acids. CDR3 nucleotides: TGTGCCAGCAGCTTGGGGGCTAGCGGGAAAGATACGCAGTATTTT. This codes for CASSLGASGKDTQYF.

This sequence joins TRBV7-9 and TRBJ1-1; possible D gene TRBD1, 6 bases. Germline V CDR1 and CDR2: SEHNR, FQNEAQ (reference sequence). V shed 3 bases and J shed 12 bases, with 11 bases lying between them. This CDR3 spans 11 amino acids. CDR3 region: CASSLYGQTFF. The CDR3 nucleotides are TGTGCCAGCAGCTTGTACGGACAGACTTTCTTT.

This clone was recorded only once. The rearrangement links TRBV15 to TRBJ1-2; the match to TRBD1 covers 8 bases. The length of the CDR3 is 17 residues. Germline V CDR1 and CDR2: LNHNV, YYDKDF (reference sequence). V lost 0 bases, J lost 1 base, and 7 bases stayed unmatched. The CDR3 bases are TGTGCCACCAGCAGAGACCGGGACAGGATTATTAACTATGGCTACACCTTC. This translates into CATSRDRDRIINYGYTF.

The chain couples TRBV7-8 to TRBJ2-7; weak D call: TRBD2 (6 bases). Germline-derived CDR1 and CDR2 are SGHVS and FQNEAQ. This CDR3 has 16 residues. The germline V and J ends were trimmed by 5 bases and 2 bases, with 19 bases remaining between them. CDR3 DNA sequence: TGTGCCAGCAGCCCCCGGAGGGAGCACCTGACCTACGAGCAGTACTTC. It is translated as CASSPRREHLTYEQYF.

The chain is built from TRBV9 and TRBJ2-1; TRBD2 matches 12 bases. This CDR3 has 22 amino acids. The V and J ends lost 0 bases and 2 bases, in that order; junction bases with no gene match: 18. In germline, CDR1 is SGDLS, CDR2 YYNGEE. CDR3 amino acids: CASSVGLLAGGPNRFPYNEQFF. CDR3 bases: TGTGCCAGCAGCGTAGGACTTCTAGCGGGGGGGCCAAATAGGTTCCCCTACAATGAGCAGTTCTTC.

This chain links TRBV4-3 with TRBJ2-1; the D is unclear. Trimming left V 1 base short and J 9 bases short, with 10 bases between. The CDR3 extends over 13 amino acids. Germline V lookup: CDR1 LGHNA, CDR2 YSLEER. The CDR3 here is CASSQVVSGEQFF. The CDR3 nucleotides read TGCGCCAGCAGCCAAGTGGTCTCGGGTGAGCAGTTCTTC.

J is TRBJ2-2 and V is TRBV5-1; TRBD2 aligns across 9 bases. J gave up 3 bases and V 1 base, and 10 bases lay outside the gene matches. The germline gives CDR1 SGHRS, CDR2 YFSETQ. The CDR3 is 18 residues long. The chain's CDR3 is CASSLRRAGGPDTGELFF. CDR3 nucleotide sequence: TGCGCCAGCAGCTTGAGGCGGGCGGGGGGGCCGGACACCGGGGAGCTGTTTTTT.

The count of this clone is one. The chain joins TRBV7-2 to TRBJ2-7; 8 nucleotides match TRBD2. The CDR3 extends over 15 amino acids. V lost 2 bases to trimming and J lost 3 bases; unmatched junction nucleotides: 6. CDR1 and CDR2 (germline): SGHTA, FQGNSA. CDR3 sequence: CASSLIPGGIYEQYF. The CDR3 nucleotides read TGTGCCAGCAGCTTAATTCCGGGAGGGATCTACGAGCAGTACTTC.

The V and J genes are TRBV6-4 and TRBJ1-6; D is possibly TRBD1 (5 bases). The germline CDR1 and CDR2 sequences are MRHNA and SNTAGT. The CDR3 totals 13 residues. The V gene lost 3 bases and the J gene lost 6 bases, with 6 bases spanning the gap. The CDR3 DNA reads as TGTGCCAGCAGTGAGACAGCTAATTCACCCCTCCACTTT. Protein sequence: CASSETANSPLHF.

In this sample, this clone turned up once. The DNA of the CDR3 is TGTGCCAGTAGCGGACAGGGTTACAATGAGCAGTTCTTC. Its translation: CASSGQGYNEQFF. This chain connects TRBV19 to TRBJ2-1; 8 bases agree with TRBD1. The V segment lost 6 bases and the J segment 4 bases; nucleotides outside the gene matches: 2. This CDR3 contains 13 residues. Germline V gene sequence: CDR1 LNHDA, CDR2 SQIVND (reference sequence).

The rearrangement uses TRBV11-2 and TRBJ2-7; 8 bases are a match to TRBD2. The ends lost 5 bases at V and 11 bases at J; junction bases unmatched: 11. This CDR3 has 13 amino acids. Germline V gives CDR1 SGHAT, CDR2 FQNNGV. The CDR3 DNA is TGTGCCAGCAGCCGAAGCGGGGGACCTTGGAAGTACTTC. Translated: CASSRSGGPWKYF.

The chain joins TRBV7-8 to TRBJ2-6; perhaps TRBD1 as D (6 bases). Trimming cost V 4 bases and J 0 bases, with 13 bases left between them. Germline V gene data show CDR1 as SGHVS and CDR2 as FQNEAQ. CDR3 length equals 17 residues. The DNA for the CDR3 is TGTGCCAGCAGCTCGGGACACCCAAGCTCTGGGGCCAACGTCCTGACTTTC. The encoded protein is CASSSGHPSSGANVLTF.

This chain connects TRBV6-1 to TRBJ2-3; 8 nucleotides align to TRBD1. Germline V gives CDR1 MNHNS, CDR2 SASEGT. This CDR3 has 17 residues. Losses at the gene ends were 4 bases for V and 2 bases for J; bases not matched to a gene: 11. In DNA form, the CDR3 reads TGTGCCAGCAGTGCCTCTCTGACAGGGGACATCACAGATACGCAGTATTTT. Encoded protein: CASSASLTGDITDTQYF.

The CDR3 spells CATSPQVGLAGGPRETQYF. CDR3 bases: TGTGCCACCAGCCCGCAGGTGGGACTAGCGGGGGGGCCCAGGGAGACCCAGTACTTC. The V gene is TRBV15, the J gene TRBJ2-5; the match to TRBD2 covers 16 bases. The CDR3 sequence is 19 residues long. Germline CDR1 is LNHNV and CDR2 is YYDKDF (reference sequence). V lost 5 bases to trimming and J lost 5 bases; unmatched junction nucleotides: 14. The complete variable domain, with remaining parts taken from reference TRBV15 and TRBJ2-5, reads DAMVIQNPRYQVTQFGKPVTLSCSQTLNHNVMYWYQQKSSQAPKLLFHYYDKDFNNEADTPDNFQSRRPNTSFCFLDIRSPGLGDTAMYLCATSPQVGLAGGPRETQYFGPGTRLLVL.